Sequencing of this T cell receptor (beta chain) was carried out in a study of T cell responses to AZD1222 COVID-19 vaccine. The overall study: Timing groups of about 4 and about 12 weeks for second doses were pooled.

Details on this clone: Its antigen is undetermined.

Study-wide findings and caveats: In a largely white British group with more females than males, clonal diversity was possibly underestimated. Repertoire sampling was restricted to post-peak T cell response timepoints.

This CDR3 is 13 amino acids long. Germline loops: CDR1 SNHLY, CDR2 FYNNEI. The V and J ends lost 11 bases and 5 bases respectively, with 13 bases between them. Clones were read by immunoSEQ multiplex PCR, and TCRdb kept only the in-frame ones, dropping some. This repertoire shows 90,000 to 150,000 clones, around 87% found once; its top ten account for roughly 1.2%. This rearrangement joins TRBV2 to TRBJ1-6; D is uncertain. The source material was peripheral blood, sampled on day 0 of AZD1222 vaccination. This clonotype originated in an adult in good health. The CDR3 DNA sequence: TGTGCCCAGCATGCCAGTAATAATTCACCCCTCCACTTT. Translating gives CAQHASNNSPLHF. The full variable domain, with the rest looked up from reference TRBV2 and TRBJ1-6, is EPEVTQTPSHQVTQMGQEVILRCVPISNHLYFYWYRQILGQKVEFLVSFYNNEISEKSEIFDDQFSVERPDGSNFTLKIRSTKLEDSAMYFCAQHASNNSPLHFGNGTRLTVT.